This T cell receptor (beta chain) is drawn from a study of cytomegalovirus exposure and HLA in healthy donors (dated by TCRdb to 2017 to 2019). About the full investigation: In an earlier analysis of 587 of the donors, about 260 Gb of sequence data and 90 million to 120 million unique TCR beta sequences from 150 million to 200 million T cells were reported. The study aimed to test whether signatures of past pathogen exposure could be identified by cataloging public T cell receptors. To decide whether each TCR beta V gene segment behaved as functional or pseudogenic, an earlier analysis of fewer than 750 of the donors relied on high-throughput TCR beta sequencing. HLA typing included class I and class II loci at four-digit resolution. Donor age, sex, ethnicity and CMV serostatus were compiled alongside the repertoire data. Roughly 5 DR-DQ haplotypes were handled as single units for association and clustering because linkage in the cohort was strong. The number of donors typed differed by locus, with 629-630 for A, B, C, DRB1 and DQB1, about 500 for DQA1, 600 to 610 for DPA1, and 400 to 490 for DPB1. In addition to the first cohort of several hundred subjects, a separate validation cohort of some 120 different subjects was used. High-throughput TCR immunosequencing, statistical association of individual TCRs with disease status, and machine learning were combined to predict cytomegalovirus infection status. Using immunosequencing, the study profiled T cell repertoires from 666 subjects and related those repertoires to cytomegalovirus serostatus. The later analysis used no new phenotypic data to find candidate immune exposures, relying instead on TCR beta sequences and their occurrence across donors. A later analysis re-examined previously published TCR beta repertoires from roughly 650 donors and added high-resolution HLA genotyping to investigate patterns of TCR occurrence. All discovery cohort repertoires had been generated on a single sequencing platform. An early release covering more than 500 HLA-typed donors comprised roughly 300 gigabases of sequencing data and roughly 86 million unique TCR sequences. The genetic ancestry cluster associated with self-reported Caucasian donors included approximately 85% of the 398 genotyped donors. Among about 410 genotyped donors of the cohort, an average of approximately 220,000 unique TCR beta nucleotide sequences was sequenced per donor, of which about 19% were non-productive. A later genetic analysis took genome-wide SNP genotypes for about three fifths of the roughly 670 donors and used that subset as a discovery cohort.

Preparation of the library involved the immunoSEQ multiplex PCR assay. A mixture of 60 forward primers for TCR Vbeta segments and 13 reverse primers for TCR Jbeta segments was used in the multiplex PCR. A multiplex PCR assay on genomic DNA amplified the CDR3 region of rearranged TCR beta genes. The amplified TCR beta libraries were sequenced on the Illumina HiSeq System as 87-base-pair reads. Per the source publication's procedure: A later analysis counted about 82 million unique TCR beta chains across the 666 repertoires, and some 11 million of these chains were shared by at least two donors. Raw reads were error-corrected and collapsed into unique sequences by a nearest-neighbor algorithm in which closely related sequences were merged to remove PCR and sequencing errors. CDR3 sequences were aligned to IMGT reference sequences to assign V, D and J gene segments. For a sequence to be retained, a match of at least six nucleotides was required to both a V gene segment and a J gene segment. A rearrangement counted as productive if the CDR3 had no stop codons and remained in frame with V and J, and every other rearrangement counted as non-productive. CDR3 was defined by IMGT convention, running from the second conserved V-encoded cysteine to the conserved J-encoded phenylalanine. The earlier analysis of roughly 590 of the donors excluded any sequence lacking an unambiguous match to a single V gene segment. An earlier analysis of about 600 of the donors called V segments functional above 56.7% productive rearrangements and segregating when the between-donor standard deviation exceeded 5%. A statistical classification framework was built for diagnosing cytomegalovirus status from the catalog of TCR beta chain sequences. In a later analysis, V and J genes were assigned by comparing TCR nucleotide sequences against IMGT/GENE-DB human TR gene sequences. Using the TCRdist pipeline, a later analysis assigned CDR3 sequences along with most-parsimonious VDJ recombination scenarios. A later analysis defined each TCR beta chain by its CDR3 amino acid sequence plus V-gene family, and excluded reads lacking a unique V-gene family. To address suspected cross-contamination and a sequencing artifact, a later analysis removed roughly 580 highly shared, low-generation-probability nucleotide sequences. In a later analysis, a clonal expansion index was calculated for each public chain from normalized within-repertoire ranks of inferred template counts. Generation probabilities in a later analysis came from a VDJ recombination model fitted to out-of-frame rearrangements, and those results were checked against IGoR. A later analysis scored TCR-TCR, TCR-HLA and TCR-CMV co-occurrence with hypergeometric tests, applying a repertoire-size bias correction to TCR pairs. To estimate false discovery rates, a later analysis permuted the HLA or CMV assignments 20 times. In a later analysis, co-occurring TCRs were grouped using DBSCAN, with TCRdist sequence similarity added in when clustering inside HLA-allele-positive subsets. For co-occurrence clustering, repertoires with fewer than 30,000 or more than 120,000 public chains were excluded, along with a handful of repertoires with anomalous nucleotide sharing. In its TCRdb copy, this immuneACCESS table keeps in-frame sequences only and misses some clones. Where compared with another copy, unresolved V genes explain less than half of these, and the others have no known cause. V, J and clone size reflect that table, while D and trimming were determined from the DNA. The sample's own table lists approximately 68,000 clones. Of the sample, 6% to 8% falls within the top ten clones.

The cohort comprised some 700 healthy bone marrow donors. At the time of sampling, all cohort members were nominally healthy, though unrecorded immune exposures were likely present. The donor tested CMV seropositive and was one of the 289 seropositive cohort members. Each donor provided a peripheral blood sample, and peripheral blood mononuclear cells were used for TCR beta sequencing. Genomic DNA was extracted from the blood cell samples with the Qiagen DNeasy Blood Extraction Kit. Results the study describes overall, beyond this receptor: Because counts were too low, fewer than 20 rarely observed V segments, including chromosome 9 orphons, were excluded from the earlier analysis of fewer than 650 of the donors. According to a later analysis, TCR association rates differed among HLA loci, with DRB1 alleles showing the most associated TCRs and HLA-C alleles showing the fewest. In vitro tests confirmed that three of the cytomegalovirus-associated TCR beta chains recognize cytomegalovirus antigens. In this cohort, only TCR beta chains were sequenced, and detectable features were limited by the absence of alpha or paired-chain data. According to a later genetic analysis, donors in an Asian-associated ancestry cluster had fewer N-insertions in productive TCRs than the approximately 700-donor mean. While some public TCRs were present in many individuals, most TCR sequences turned up only very rarely across donors. When HLA alleles, especially DR and DQ, strongly co-occurred, TCR associations were difficult to assign to individual alleles. A later analysis found that most CMV-associated TCR beta chains appeared HLA-restricted, with HLA associations seemingly driven largely by CMV exposure. Several of the top co-occurrence clusters appeared to be linked to parvovirus B19, influenza, CMV and Epstein-Barr virus, according to a later analysis. A later analysis found that HLA-associated TCR beta chains were more clonally expanded and had lower generation probabilities than equally common non-associated chains. A further reported finding was that TCR beta sequences accurately predicted the HLA-A and HLA-B alleles for most subjects in the first cohort. The presence/absence analyses assumed that sequencing depth was roughly uniform across donors, and that assumption may not be true. Linkage disequilibrium might explain the correlated functional status among segregating V segments, but an unknown experimental factor could not be ruled out. It was suggested by the authors that the approach could potentially be generalized to other disease states and immunological phenotypes. Because some donors lacked HLA typing at each locus, the association tests relied only on the typed subset. A later genetic analysis associated a missense DCLRE1C variant with V-gene and J-gene trimming of TCR beta chains, and an independent cohort replicated the association. Broadly in line with IMGT annotations, most TCR beta V segments showed up in productive rearrangements about 87% or about 30% of the time in an earlier analysis of several hundred of the donors. The classifier was reported to diagnose cytomegalovirus status with high specificity and sensitivity in both the original cohort and the validation cohort. For the cohort, immune exposure information was limited to CMV serostatus. A group of highly shared sequence variants was considered likely to be a technical artifact of the sequencing pipeline. A later analysis associated 17,000 or so TCR beta sequences with specific HLA alleles at a false discovery rate of 0.05. The study gave a list of over 150 TCR beta chains associated with cytomegalovirus.

Comment on this clone: Its target antigen remains unknown.

The sequenced sample consisted of PBMCs. This TCR was sampled from a female donor in good health and CMV-seropositive.

The nucleotide sequence is TGTGCCAGCAGTGAAGGTTCGGTGGGCTACACCTTC. Translation gives CASSEGSVGYTF. The chain was built from TRBV6-1 and TRBJ1-2, with an unclear D gene assignment. Relative to germline, V is 1 base shorter and J is 8 bases shorter, with 8 bases between their ends. Spanning cysteine to phenylalanine, the CDR3 consists of 12 amino acids. Kept here is only the CDR3 DNA, which spans 36 bases and is read in frame from base 1. The germline V gene yields MNHNS for CDR1 and SASEGT for CDR2.